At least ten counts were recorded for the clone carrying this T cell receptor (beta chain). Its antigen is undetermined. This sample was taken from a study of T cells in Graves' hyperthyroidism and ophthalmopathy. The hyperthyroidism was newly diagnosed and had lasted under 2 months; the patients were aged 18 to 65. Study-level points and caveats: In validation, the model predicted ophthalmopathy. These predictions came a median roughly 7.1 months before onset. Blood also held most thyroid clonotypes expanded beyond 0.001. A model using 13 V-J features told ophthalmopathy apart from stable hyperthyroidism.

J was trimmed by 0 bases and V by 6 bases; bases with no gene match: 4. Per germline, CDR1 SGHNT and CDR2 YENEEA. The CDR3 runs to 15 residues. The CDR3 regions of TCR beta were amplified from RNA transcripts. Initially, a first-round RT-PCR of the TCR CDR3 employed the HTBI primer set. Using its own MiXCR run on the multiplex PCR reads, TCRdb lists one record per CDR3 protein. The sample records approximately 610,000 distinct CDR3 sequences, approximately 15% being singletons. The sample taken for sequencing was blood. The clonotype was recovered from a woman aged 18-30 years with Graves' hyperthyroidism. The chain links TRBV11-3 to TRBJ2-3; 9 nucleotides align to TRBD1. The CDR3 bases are TGTGCCAGCAGTACCGGGACAGGGAGCACAGATACGCAGTATTTT. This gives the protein CASSTGTGSTDTQYF.